The 19 T cell receptor beta chains in this list originate from one sample, sequenced in a study of post-analysis software for immune sequencing data. Findings and caveats of the study: About 5 TRBV segments occurring more often in patients than controls included TRBV5-6, TRBV5-1 and TRBV20-1.

Their target antigens are unknown. Each TCR beta cDNA library carried unique molecular identifiers. One entry per CDR3 protein results from TCRdb running MiXCR on the PCR reads. The sample includes approximately 730,000 distinct CDR3 sequences, roughly 29% of them seen just once. Sequences were obtained from blood. All receptors derive from a girl aged 10-17 years with multiple sclerosis.

This clonotype was detected only a few times. The chain couples TRBV20-1 to TRBJ2-5; D remains ambiguous. The CDR3 is 13 residues long. Trimming removed 6 bases at V and 1 base at J, with 12 bases between. Germline V gene lookup returns CDR1 DFQATT and CDR2 SNEGSKA (reference sequence). The CDR3 DNA reads as TGCAGTGCCCTTCCGGGTCCCCAAGAGACCCAGTACTTC. Its translation is CSALPGPQETQYF.

This clonotype was counted between two and nine times. The chain links TRBV7-2 to TRBJ2-1; 8 positions match TRBD2. V lost 3 bases, J lost 4 bases, and 8 bases stayed unmatched. Per germline, CDR1 SGHTA and CDR2 FQGNSA. This CDR3 comprises 16 residues. The CDR3 loop reads CASSFSRTSLYNEQFF. CDR3 in DNA: TGTGCCAGCAGCTTTTCCAGGACTAGCTTATACAATGAGCAGTTCTTC.

This clonotype came up a few times. The V gene is TRBV5-1, the J gene TRBJ2-7, with 8 bases fitting TRBD1. In germline, CDR1 is SGHRS, CDR2 YFSETQ. Trimming removed 7 bases from V and 4 bases from J; junction bases left unmatched: 13. The CDR3 covers 15 residues. CDR3 bases: TGCGCCAGCGCAGTTTCCGGGACAGGCAGTTACGAGCAGTACTTC. Its protein is CASAVSGTGSYEQYF.

This clonotype has just a few counts. The chain couples TRBV20-1 to TRBJ1-1, with a possible D match to TRBD1 (5 bases). The V gene lost 5 bases and the J gene lost 4 bases, with 17 bases spanning the gap. This CDR3 contains 14 residues. The V gene's germline CDR1 is DFQATT and CDR2 SNEGSKA (reference sequence). The CDR3 nucleotides are TGCAGTGCTCCCCAAGGGGCGCCGAGCACTGAAGCTTTCTTT. This encodes CSAPQGAPSTEAFF.

The chain has TRBV14 and TRBJ1-5; D unclear. Germline lookup yields CDR1 SGHDN and CDR2 FVKESK. The CDR3 runs 14 residues. The V end lost 1 base, the J end lost 4 bases, and 8 bases lay between the germline ends. The CDR3: CASSQGGFNQPQHF. CDR3 bases: TGTGCCAGCAGCCAAGGGGGATTTAATCAGCCCCAGCATTTT.

There are a few counts of this clonotype. The CDR3 spells CASLGGPSTDTQYF. The CDR3 nucleotides read TGTGCCAGCTTGGGGGGCCCTAGCACAGATACGCAGTATTTT. The chain is built from TRBV28 and TRBJ2-3, with D perhaps matching TRBD1 or TRBD2 (6 bases each). With 8 bases removed from V and 0 bases from J, the gap between germline ends came to 12 bases. Germline CDR1 and CDR2: MDHEN and SYDVKM. The CDR3 is 14 residues long.

This rearrangement joins TRBV6-4 to TRBJ2-1, with D uncertain. The CDR3 sequence is 12 residues long. Between the trimmed V and J ends, which lost 3 bases and 6 bases, there was a span of 6 bases. CDR1 is MRHNA and CDR2 is SNTAGT in the germline V gene. The CDR3, as DNA: TGTGCCAGCAGTGATTCCGGCAATGAGCAGTTCTTC. It yields the protein CASSDSGNEQFF.

There are a few counts of this clonotype. The rearrangement links TRBV20-1 to TRBJ2-7; tentative D call: TRBD1 (6 bases). The CDR3 totals 12 residues. Between the trimmed V and J ends, which lost 3 bases and 6 bases, there was a span of 12 bases. Germline values: CDR1 DFQATT, CDR2 SNEGSKA (reference sequence). The CDR3 region is CSARVQGREQYF. CDR3 DNA sequence: TGCAGTGCTAGGGTACAGGGCCGCGAGCAGTACTTC.

The rearrangement uses TRBV5-1 and TRBJ2-7, with D maybe TRBD1 (5 bases). This CDR3 contains 16 residues. In germline, CDR1 is SGHRS, CDR2 YFSETQ. Trimming left V 1 base short and J 2 bases short, with 16 bases between. The CDR3 here is CASSLFGRGATYEQYF. In nucleotides, the CDR3 is TGCGCCAGCAGCTTGTTTGGAAGGGGCGCGACCTACGAGCAGTACTTC.

This clonotype has a handful of counts. The CDR3 region is CSARDIRVTYEQYF. CDR3 DNA sequence: TGCAGTGCTAGAGATATCCGGGTGACCTACGAGCAGTACTTC. This sequence joins TRBV20-1 and TRBJ2-7; D remains ambiguous. This CDR3 region has 14 residues. Trimming took off 0 bases at V and 2 bases at J, with 11 bases between the two ends. CDR1 is DFQATT, CDR2 SNEGSKA, per germline (reference sequence).

V is TRBV12-3 or TRBV12-4 and J is TRBJ2-3; D perhaps matches TRBD1 (6 bases). The V and J ends lost 5 bases and 5 bases respectively, with 14 bases between them. The CDR3 is 14 amino acids. CDR3 DNA sequence: TGTGCCAGCAGTATCAGGGGAGCGGAAGATACGCAGTATTTT. It yields the protein CASSIRGAEDTQYF.

The V and J genes are TRBV7-2 and TRBJ2-7, with D possibly matching TRBD2 (6 bases). The germline V and J ends were trimmed by 1 base and 0 bases, with 7 bases remaining between them. From germline, CDR1 is SGHTA and CDR2 FQGNSA. The CDR3 length is 14 residues. CDR3 sequence reads: CASSLERVSYEQYF. Here the CDR3 DNA reads TGTGCCAGCAGCTTAGAGCGGGTCTCCTACGAGCAGTACTTC.

This clonotype was picked up a small number of times. The V call is TRBV10-3, the J call TRBJ1-1; D call uncertain. The CDR3 sequence is 13 residues long. V lost 7 bases, J lost 2 bases, and 11 bases lay in between. Germline assignment: CDR1 ENHRY and CDR2 SYGVKD. As DNA, the CDR3 is TGTGCCATCAACGACGGACCTAACACTGAAGCTTTCTTT. Translation: CAINDGPNTEAFF.

This clonotype was seen a few times. This chain joins TRBV6-1 and TRBJ2-6, with TRBD1 matching 8 bases. Trimming removed 0 bases from V and 0 bases from J; junction bases left unmatched: 10. In germline, CDR1 is MNHNS, CDR2 SASEGT. The CDR3 runs 20 residues. CDR3 DNA sequence: TGTGCCAGCAGTGAAGCCGGTCCGGGACAGGTTTTCTCTGGGGCCAACGTCCTGACTTTC. Translating gives CASSEAGPGQVFSGANVLTF.

The chain carries TRBV3-1 and TRBJ2-3; D is perhaps TRBD1 or TRBD2 (6 bases each). CDR1 is LGHDT and CDR2 is YNNKEL in the germline V gene (reference sequence). This CDR3 has 14 residues. Trimming shortened V by 6 bases and J by 7 bases, and 17 bases separated the two germline ends. The CDR3 DNA reads TGTGCCAGCAGGACTCTAAGGGGGAGGAATACGCAGTATTTT. It translates to CASRTLRGRNTQYF.

Here the CDR3 reads CASSLYRGGTEAFF. The CDR3 coding sequence is TGCGCCAGCAGCCTATACAGGGGCGGGACTGAAGCTTTCTTT. This chain uses TRBV5-1 with TRBJ1-1; 7 nucleotides line up with TRBD1. This CDR3 comprises 14 residues. V gave up 4 bases and J gave up 5 bases; unmatched junction bases: 8. Germline CDR1 is SGHRS and CDR2 is YFSETQ.

The chain uses TRBV20-1 and TRBJ1-1; no definite D call. The V end was cut by 3 bases, the J end by 6 bases, with 5 bases between. This CDR3 is 10 amino acids long. The germline V gene has CDR1 DFQATT and CDR2 SNEGSKA (reference sequence). CDR3 residues: CSARRSEAFF. In DNA form, the CDR3 reads TGCAGTGCTAGGAGGTCTGAAGCTTTCTTT.

The sample holds one count of this clonotype. The chain links TRBV20-1 to TRBJ1-1, with a tentative D call TRBD1 (6 bases). This CDR3 comprises 16 residues. Germline lookup yields CDR1 DFQATT and CDR2 SNEGSKA (reference sequence). V lost 3 bases to trimming and J lost 0 bases, with 17 bases between them. The CDR3 here is CSARGWGRGMNTEAFF. CDR3 sequence (DNA): TGCAGTGCTAGGGGGTGGGGGCGCGGAATGAACACTGAAGCTTTCTTT.

This clonotype was picked up a small number of times. This chain uses TRBV14 with TRBJ1-5, with D possibly TRBD1 on 5 matching bases. Germline V gene data show CDR1 as SGHDN and CDR2 as FVKESK. The length of the CDR3 is 14 residues. Trimming left V 4 bases short and J 6 bases short, with 13 bases between. The CDR3 DNA reads as TGTGCCAGCAGCCCGCAGGGTTTTACTCAGCCCCAGCATTTT. Its translation is CASSPQGFTQPQHF.